Shown below are 14 T cell receptor beta chains from a single sample sequenced in a study of blood T cell repertoires in COVID-19. Generated by immunoSEQ multiplex PCR, the TCRdb table keeps only in-frame clones and is missing some. Among 150,000 or so clones listed, roughly 90% were seen once. The specimen sequenced was PBMCs or T cells enriched from blood (not recorded which). The source of these receptors is a woman aged 30 to 39 with acute COVID-19.

The CDR3 region is CASSVPQYEQYF. The CDR3, as DNA: TGTGCCAGCAGCGTCCCCCAATACGAGCAGTACTTC. The chain is built from TRBV9 and TRBJ2-7; D remains ambiguous. The CDR3 loop spans 12 amino acids. The germline V gene encodes CDR1 SGDLS and CDR2 YYNGEE. The germline V and J ends were trimmed by 2 bases and 4 bases, with 7 bases remaining between them.

V is TRBV27 and J is TRBJ1-1; no clear D gene. Trimming cost V 0 bases and J 0 bases, with 8 bases left between them. The CDR3 is 15 residues long. From germline, CDR1 is MNHEY and CDR2 SMNVEV (reference sequence). The CDR3 sequence is CASSLSGSMNTEAFF. The CDR3 DNA reads TGTGCCAGCAGTTTATCGGGCAGTATGAACACTGAAGCTTTCTTT.

V is TRBV6-5 and J is TRBJ1-5, with unresolved D. The CDR3 consists of 13 residues. Germline lookup yields CDR1 MNHEY and CDR2 SVGAGI. V lost 2 bases, J lost 3 bases, and 5 bases lay in between. CDR3 residues: CASSYTYNQPQHF. Here the CDR3 DNA reads TGTGCCAGCAGTTACACTTACAATCAGCCCCAGCATTTT.

The chain has TRBV2 and TRBJ2-7; TRBD2 aligns across 8 bases. J gave up 6 bases and V 8 bases, and 15 bases lay outside the gene matches. CDR3 length: 15 amino acids. In germline, CDR1 is SNHLY, CDR2 FYNNEI. CDR3 bases: TGTGCCAGCTCCTACGCGGGGGGCGCCTCGGCCGAGCAGTACTTC. Amino acid sequence: CASSYAGGASAEQYF. Filled out from reference TRBV2 and TRBJ2-7, the complete variable domain reads EPEVTQTPSHQVTQMGQEVILRCVPISNHLYFYWYRQILGQKVEFLVSFYNNEISEKSEIFDDQFSVERPDGSNFTLKIRSTKLEDSAMYFCASSYAGGASAEQYFGPGTRLTVT.

V is TRBV19 and J is TRBJ1-4; maybe TRBD1 (5 bases). This CDR3 contains 14 residues. V lost 8 bases, J lost 10 bases, and 20 bases lay in between. Germline-derived CDR1 and CDR2 are LNHDA and SQIVND (reference sequence). The CDR3 protein is CASGTHGDSLKLFF. The CDR3 bases are TGTGCCAGTGGGACTCATGGGGATTCCTTAAAACTGTTTTTT. Full variable domain (outside the CDR3, taken from reference TRBV19 and TRBJ1-4): DGGITQSPKYLFRKEGQNVTLSCEQNLNHDAMYWYRQDPGQGLRLIYYSQIVNDFQKGDIAEGYSVSREKKESFPLTVTSAQKNPTAFYLCASGTHGDSLKLFFGSGTQLSVL.

This clone was detected only a few times. The chain is built from TRBV5-6 and TRBJ1-5; 11 bases are shared with TRBD1. The V segment lost 4 bases and the J segment 6 bases; nucleotides outside the gene matches: 9. The CDR3 loop spans 16 amino acids. The germline CDR1 and CDR2 sequences are SGHDT and YYEEEE. The CDR3 bases are TGTGCCAGCAGCAGAGCGGGACAGGGGGGTTTTCAGCCCCAGCATTTT. Translated: CASSRAGQGGFQPQHF.

The chain carries TRBV23-1 and TRBJ1-1; 7 positions agree with TRBD1. TRBV23-1 belongs to the ORF category, with a function that is uncertain. The CDR3 totals 17 residues. Losses at the gene ends were 2 bases for V and 1 base for J; bases not matched to a gene: 10. CDR3 amino acids: CASSQRTGVMRNTEAFF. CDR3 DNA sequence: TGCGCCAGCAGTCAAAGGACAGGTGTGATGAGGAACACTGAAGCTTTCTTT.

This chain joins TRBV20-1 and TRBJ1-1; the D is unclear. Germline CDR1 is DFQATT and CDR2 is SNEGSKA (reference sequence). V lost 2 bases and J lost 6, with 7 bases in between. The CDR3 covers 11 residues. DNA of the CDR3: TGCAGTGCTAGATTTGGGCCTGAAGCTTTCTTT. This encodes CSARFGPEAFF.

The V gene is TRBV7-8, the J gene TRBJ2-7; TRBD2 matches 14 bases. CDR3 size: 15 residues. In germline, CDR1 is SGHVS, CDR2 FQNEAQ. V shed 5 bases, J shed 5 bases, and the junction held 5 bases outside the gene matches. The CDR3 nucleotides are TGTGCCAGCAGCCTGGGACTAGCGGGAGACCACGAGCAGTACTTC. Protein product: CASSLGLAGDHEQYF.

V and J are TRBV25-1 and TRBJ1-1, with a weak D call TRBD1 (5 bases). The CDR3 spans 12 residues. From germline, CDR1 is MGHDK and CDR2 SYGVNS. Trimming removed 7 bases at V and 5 bases at J, with 11 bases between. CDR3 nucleotide sequence: TGTGCCAGCATGGGGGGAAAAACTGAAGCTTTCTTT. Translation gives CASMGGKTEAFF.

The table lists this clone with many counts. This sample also contains other DNA sequences that code for the same CDR3. The chain couples TRBV9 to TRBJ2-1; 11 nucleotides line up with TRBD2. This CDR3 region has 14 residues. Per the germline V gene, CDR1 is SGDLS and CDR2 is YYNGEE. The J segment lost 8 bases and the V segment lost 2 bases, leaving 3 bases of the junction unmatched. The CDR3 nucleotides are TGTGCCAGCAGCGTTAGCGGGAGGGCGGATGAGCAGTTCTTC. This encodes CASSVSGRADEQFF. The variable domain in full, completed from reference TRBV9 and TRBJ2-1, reads DSGVTQTPKHLITATGQRVTLRCSPRSGDLSVYWYQQSLDQGLQFLIQYYNGEERAKGNILERFSAQQFPDLHSELNLSSLELGDSALYFCASSVSGRADEQFFGPGTRLTVL.

This clone was detected many times. The chain carries TRBV7-3 and TRBJ2-1, with 9 bases lining up with TRBD2. The germline V gene encodes CDR1 SGHTA and CDR2 FQGTGA. V shed 4 bases, J shed 9 bases, and the junction held 13 bases outside the gene matches. The CDR3 is 16 amino acids. CDR3 sequence: CASSSVSGRSGGEQFF. CDR3 nucleotide sequence: TGTGCCAGCAGCTCCGTTAGCGGGAGATCCGGCGGTGAGCAGTTCTTC.

The CDR3 protein is CASSLDSTGTQYF. In DNA form, the CDR3 reads TGTGCCAGCAGCTTAGACAGTACAGGGACCCAGTACTTC. This rearrangement joins TRBV7-2 to TRBJ2-5; a weak D match, TRBD1 (5 bases). Germline V CDR1 and CDR2: SGHTA, FQGNSA. Trimming shortened V by 1 base and J by 7 bases, and 10 bases separated the two germline ends. CDR3 size: 13 residues. The full variable domain, with the rest looked up from reference TRBV7-2 and TRBJ2-5, is GAGVSQSPSNKVTEKGKDVELRCDPISGHTALYWYRQSLGQGLEFLIYFQGNSAPDKSGLPSDRFSAERTGGSVSTLTIQRTQQEDSAVYLCASSLDSTGTQYFGPGTRLLVL.

This chain joins TRBV28 and TRBJ1-6; D is unclear. V was cut by 11 bases and J by 0 bases, with 14 bases left in between. Germline V gives CDR1 MDHEN, CDR2 SYDVKM. The CDR3 loop spans 15 amino acids. The DNA for the CDR3 is TGTGCCGGCAATAGCGGGAGCTCCTATAATTCACCCCTCCACTTT. This gives the protein CAGNSGSSYNSPLHF.